Here is one T cell receptor beta chain with its context. The sample comes from a study of blood T cell repertoires in COVID-19. TCRdb's copy holds only in-frame clones and misses some; the assay was immunoSEQ multiplex PCR. The sample gives some 250,000 clones, 75% to 85% of which show up once; roughly 8% is in the top ten. V lost 0 bases and J lost 1, with 8 bases in between. The germline V gene encodes CDR1 SGHRS and CDR2 YFSETQ. This CDR3 has 14 residues. V usage is TRBV5-1 and J usage is TRBJ2-7; D possibly corresponds to TRBD1 (6 bases). This clonotype was sampled from a woman of 80 years or more with COVID-19, enrolled during active disease. The sample was peripheral blood. CDR3: CASSLAGTSYEQYF. CDR3 nucleotide sequence: TGCGCCAGCAGCTTGGCCGGGACATCCTACGAGCAGTACTTC.